This TCR beta chain originates from a study of beta chain features in type 1 diabetes. Findings and limits, study-wide: Among patients with Type 1 diabetes, TCRB CDR3s were moderately but significantly shorter in every one of the four CD4+ subsets.

Expressed TCRB transcripts were sequenced because the entire RNA isolate underwent reverse transcription. Generated by immunoSEQ multiplex PCR, the TCRdb table keeps only in-frame clones and is missing some. This sample carries a few hundred thousand clones, approximately 24% of them seen once, and the ten largest clones take over 0.01%. The V end was cut by 2 bases, the J end by 3 bases, with 17 bases between. The CDR3 is 17 amino acids. Regarding this clone: Its antigen is not identified.

The sample was naive CD4+ T cells from blood. This clonotype was obtained from a woman in her twenties or thirties with type 1 diabetes. The genes are TRBV23-1 and TRBJ1-3, with D perhaps TRBD1 (6 bases). TRBV23-1 belongs to the ORF category, with a function that is uncertain. This CDR3 is CASSQAKGEYGGNTIYF. The CDR3 coding sequence is TGCGCCAGCAGTCAAGCCAAGGGGGAATACGGTGGAAACACCATATATTTT.